This TCR beta chain came from a study of siplizumab effects on memory and regulatory T cells. Regarding the study as a whole: An assignable phenotype, naive or memory, was missing from roughly 77-94% of proliferating CD4+ or CD8+ clones.

This clone was counted only a few times. The antigen is not known. Sequencing used immunoSEQ multiplex PCR; TCRdb keeps in-frame clones, though not all of them. Of about 80,000 clones listed, roughly 94% were seen once; the top ten hold roughly 20%. The germline V gene has CDR1 LNHDA and CDR2 SQIVND (reference sequence). The CDR3 length is 15 residues. With 3 bases clipped from V and 4 bases from J, the junction kept 4 bases outside the gene matches. This receptor was obtained from a human donor in good health. The rearrangement joins TRBV19 to TRBJ2-2, with 8 positions matching TRBD2. Sequenced: CD8+ T cells sorted from blood. The chain's CDR3 is CASSIWLAGTGELFF. The CDR3 DNA follows: TGTGCCAGTAGTATTTGGCTAGCGGGCACCGGGGAGCTGTTTTTT. Filled out from reference TRBV19 and TRBJ2-2, the complete variable domain reads DGGITQSPKYLFRKEGQNVTLSCEQNLNHDAMYWYRQDPGQGLRLIYYSQIVNDFQKGDIAEGYSVSREKKESFPLTVTSAQKNPTAFYLCASSIWLAGTGELFFGEGSRLTVL.